This TCR beta chain was sequenced during a study of blood T cell repertoires in COVID-19. Study-level background: The United States, Italy and Spain provided the acute and convalescent COVID-19 samples.

Germline V lookup: CDR1 SGHAT, CDR2 FQNNGV. V lost 1 base and J 7 bases, leaving 10 bases between the germline ends. CDR3 length: 13 amino acids. In the authors' methods: Reference gene primer amplification gave estimated nucleated cell counts. Measured with immunoSEQ multiplex PCR; TCRdb has only the in-frame clones, and not every one. The DNA was the basis for D and trimming; V, J and clone size are from that table. This table has about 440,000 clones, around 90% appearing once. This chain joins TRBV11-2 and TRBJ1-2, with D perhaps TRBD1 (5 bases). The sequence was collected from a woman younger than 35 with acute COVID-19. The sample consisted of PBMCs or T cells enriched from blood (not recorded which). The chain's CDR3 is CASSLGGEVGYTF. The CDR3 coding sequence is TGTGCCAGCAGCTTAGGAGGGGAGGTTGGCTACACCTTC.